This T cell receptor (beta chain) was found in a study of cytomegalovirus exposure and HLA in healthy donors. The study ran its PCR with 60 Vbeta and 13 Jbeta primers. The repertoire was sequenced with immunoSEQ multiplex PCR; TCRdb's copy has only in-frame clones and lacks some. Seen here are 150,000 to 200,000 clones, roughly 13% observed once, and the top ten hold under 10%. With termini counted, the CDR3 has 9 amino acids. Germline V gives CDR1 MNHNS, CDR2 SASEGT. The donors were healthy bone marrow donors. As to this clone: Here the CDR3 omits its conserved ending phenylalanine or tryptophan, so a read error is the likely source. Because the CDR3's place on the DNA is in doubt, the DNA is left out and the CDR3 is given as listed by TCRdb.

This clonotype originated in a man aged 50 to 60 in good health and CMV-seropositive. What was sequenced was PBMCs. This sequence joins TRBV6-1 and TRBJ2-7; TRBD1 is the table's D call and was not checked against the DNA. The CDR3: CQAYPVTNT.